This is a list of T cell receptor beta chains from one sample in a study of blood T cell repertoires in COVID-19. The data were produced by immunoSEQ multiplex PCR, yet TCRdb's version contains in-frame clones alone and is incomplete. Counted here are under 150,000 clones, roughly 84% occurring once; the ten biggest clones make up almost 8.5%. Sequences were obtained from peripheral blood. The receptor source for this set is a woman aged 70 to 79 who had recovered from COVID-19. CDR3s include the opening cysteine and the closing phenylalanine or tryptophan. Each record gives: CDR3 DNA, CDR3 protein, J gene, clone size, D gene, V gene, CDR3 length. A D gene is named only where the DNA matches it firmly. Rows give clone size only sometimes, using once, few, many, or a class for an expanded clone.

TGTGCCAGCAGCGTTGGAGGAAGCTCTGGAAACACCATATATTTT	CASSVGGSSGNTIYF	TRBJ1-3	.	.	TRBV6-5	15
TGTGCCAGCAGTTTAGGGGACAGGGTCGGCTACACCTTC	CASSLGDRVGYTF	TRBJ1-2	.	TRBD1	TRBV12-3/TRBV12-4	13
TGTGCCAGCAGCGTAGAAGGCCGACTAGCGGGGCTAACCGGGGAGCTGTTTTTT	CASSVEGRLAGLTGELFF	TRBJ2-2	once	TRBD2	TRBV9	18
TGCGCCAGCAGCCAAGATAGGGGCCATGGCTACACCTTC	CASSQDRGHGYTF	TRBJ1-2	.	.	TRBV4-3	13
TGTGCCAGCAGTTTATACGGACAGCACAACTACAATGAGCAGTTCTTC	CASSLYGQHNYNEQFF	TRBJ2-1	.	.	TRBV28	16
TGTGCCTGGAGTGTAGCGGGGGGGAACATTCAGTACTTC	CAWSVAGGNIQYF	TRBJ2-4	.	TRBD2	TRBV30	13
TGTGCCAGCAGCTTCTCACTAGAAGGGCAGTTCTTC	CASSFSLEGQFF	TRBJ2-1	.	.	TRBV7-2	12
TGTGCCAGCAGCCAGGGGGGCGGGAGCTACTCCTACGAGCAGTACTTC	CASSQGGGSYSYEQYF	TRBJ2-7	.	.	TRBV3-1/TRBV3-2	16
TGTGCCAGCTCACCATTCGCAGATACGCAGTATTTT	CASSPFADTQYF	TRBJ2-3	.	.	TRBV18	12
TGTGCCAGCAGACCGAGCGGGGGGAACACCGGGGAGCTGTTTTTT	CASRPSGGNTGELFF	TRBJ2-2	.	TRBD2	TRBV9	15
TGTGCCTGGGGGCAGCAAGAGACCCAGTACTTC	CAWGQQETQYF	TRBJ2-5	.	.	TRBV30	11
TGTGCCAGCTCCTCCCTGATGGGGGGAGGCACTGAAGCTTTCTTT	CASSSLMGGGTEAFF	TRBJ1-1	.	.	TRBV18	15
TGTGCCAGCAGCTTAGGACAGGGGAGTGAAGCTTTCTTT	CASSLGQGSEAFF	TRBJ1-1	few	TRBD1	TRBV7-6	13
TGTGCCAGCAGCTTATCCCCCGGCAGGGTGGGGGAGCAGTACTTC	CASSLSPGRVGEQYF	TRBJ2-7	.	.	TRBV7-3	15
TGTGCCACCAGTGATTTTCGACAGGGCCAAGAGACCCAGTACTTC	CATSDFRQGQETQYF	TRBJ2-5	.	TRBD1	TRBV24-1	15
TGTGCCAGCAGCCCCCGGACAAGCAAACCCAATCAGCCCCAGCATTTT	CASSPRTSKPNQPQHF	TRBJ1-5	.	.	TRBV5-8	16
TGTGCCACCAGCAGAGGGCTAGATAGCAATCAGCCCCAGCATTTT	CATSRGLDSNQPQHF	TRBJ1-5	few	.	TRBV15	15
TGTGCCTGGAGTTCCGGAGGGGAGGTAGGGCATTCACCCCTCCACTTT	CAWSSGGEVGHSPLHF	TRBJ1-6	.	.	TRBV30	16
TGTGCCAGCTCACCGACTAGCGGGTCCACCTACGAGCAGTACTTC	CASSPTSGSTYEQYF	TRBJ2-7	.	TRBD2	TRBV18	15
TGTGCCAGCAGTTTGCGGGGGGCGGAGAAGACTGAAGCTTTCTTT	CASSLRGAEKTEAFF	TRBJ1-1	once	.	TRBV28	15
TGTGCCAGCAGGAAAGGACTAGCGGGAGATAATGAGCAGTTCTTC	CASRKGLAGDNEQFF	TRBJ2-1	many	TRBD2	TRBV6-5	15
TGTGCCAGCAGTTCCCGGACAGGGACTAGCGGGAGCTTGACAGATACGCAGTATTTT	CASSSRTGTSGSLTDTQYF	TRBJ2-3	.	TRBD2	TRBV28	19
TGTGCCAGTAGTCAGGGGGCCGCCTATGGCTACACCTTC	CASSQGAAYGYTF	TRBJ1-2	.	TRBD1	TRBV19	13
TGTGCCAGTAGTACGTATAGGACATCTAAAAGGAACACTGAAGCTTTCTTT	CASSTYRTSKRNTEAFF	TRBJ1-1	.	.	TRBV19	17
TGTGCCAGCAGCTCTCCTCAGACTAGAGGCGAGCAGTACTTC	CASSSPQTRGEQYF	TRBJ2-7	.	.	TRBV7-9	14
TGTGCCAGCAGCTTAGGCTACGCGGCTAGCACAGATACGCAGTATTTT	CASSLGYAASTDTQYF	TRBJ2-3	.	.	TRBV11-2	16
TGCGCCAGCAGCCAAGTTGGGGCCTACGATGGCTACACCTTC	CASSQVGAYDGYTF	TRBJ1-2	.	.	TRBV4-3	14
TGTGCCAGCTCACCTGGAGGGGCGGCCGGAAACACCATATATTTT	CASSPGGAAGNTIYF	TRBJ1-3	.	.	TRBV18	15
TGTGCCAGTAGTATGGCTGGGCCTATTGAAGCTTTCTTT	CASSMAGPIEAFF	TRBJ1-1	.	.	TRBV19	13
TGTGCCAGCAGAACAGGGACAGCGAATAATTCACCCCTCCACTTT	CASRTGTANNSPLHF	TRBJ1-6	.	TRBD1	TRBV2	15
TGTGCCAGCTCGCCTTCCGGCGCTAGCCACAAGACCCAGTACTTC	CASSPSGASHKTQYF	TRBJ2-5	once	.	TRBV18	15
TGTGCCAGCAGTTTCTTAGCGGGCGTGTACGAGCAGTACTTC	CASSFLAGVYEQYF	TRBJ2-7	.	TRBD2	TRBV6-6	14
TGTGCCAGCAGTTGGACTACCCAAGAGACCCAGTACTTC	CASSWTTQETQYF	TRBJ2-5	.	.	TRBV6-5	13
TGTGCCAGCAGCTACACCGTTTATGGCTACACCTTC	CASSYTVYGYTF	TRBJ1-2	once	.	TRBV5-5	12
TGTGCCAGCAGCGGGACAGGGGTGAGTGGCAATCAGCCCCAGCATTTT	CASSGTGVSGNQPQHF	TRBJ1-5	.	TRBD1	TRBV2	16
TGCGCCAGCAGCCAACAGGCTCGTATGGGTCAGCCCCAGCATTTT	CASSQQARMGQPQHF	TRBJ1-5	once	.	TRBV4-3	15
TGTGCCAGCAGTGAGGGACTAGCGGATACGCAGTATTTT	CASSEGLADTQYF	TRBJ2-3	.	TRBD2	TRBV6-1	13
TGTGCCAGCAGCTTGGCCAAGGGAGATGAAAAACTGTTTTTT	CASSLAKGDEKLFF	TRBJ1-4	.	.	TRBV5-4	14
TGTGCCAGCAGTTCACCCCCTGCCGGACAGGTCACTGAAGCTTTCTTT	CASSSPPAGQVTEAFF	TRBJ1-1	.	TRBD1	TRBV6-6	16
TGTGCCAGCAGTTTAAGGCGGGAGAGCACAGATACGCAGTATTTT	CASSLRRESTDTQYF	TRBJ2-3	.	TRBD2	TRBV28	15
TGTGCCAGCAGTCCTGGCGGCGGGAGCAATCAGCCCCAGCATTTT	CASSPGGGSNQPQHF	TRBJ1-5	.	.	TRBV27	15
TGTGCCAGCAGCCGAGGGCCCGAATTGAGTGCTTTCTTT	CASSRGPELSAFF	TRBJ1-1	.	.	TRBV11-2	13
TGTGCCAGCAGCTCCACAGGGGCGGCCTACGAGCAGTACTTC	CASSSTGAAYEQYF	TRBJ2-7	.	TRBD1	TRBV5-4	14
TGTGCCAGCAGCTCCCTACAGTCATGGTATGGCTACACCTTC	CASSSLQSWYGYTF	TRBJ1-2	.	.	TRBV7-9	14
TGTGCCAGCAGCGTAACCTCGGCGGCGGGAAACACCATATATTTT	CASSVTSAAGNTIYF	TRBJ1-3	.	.	TRBV9	15
TGTGCCAGCAGCCGCCAGGGGGCAGAGTCACCCCTCCACTTT	CASSRQGAESPLHF	TRBJ1-6	few	TRBD1	TRBV3-1/TRBV3-2	14
TGTGCCAGCAGCCCCTGGGACAGCTCCTACGAGCAGTACTTC	CASSPWDSSYEQYF	TRBJ2-7	.	TRBD1	TRBV9	14
TGTGCCTGCGGGGGGCTAGCCCAAGAGACCCAGTACTTC	CACGGLAQETQYF	TRBJ2-5	.	.	TRBV30	13
TGTGCCATCAGTGAGTCGCAGGGAGGGAGCACAGATACGCAGTATTTT	CAISESQGGSTDTQYF	TRBJ2-3	.	TRBD2	TRBV10-3	16
TGTGCCAGCAGTCTCAGGGGGCCATACAATGAGCAGTTCTTC	CASSLRGPYNEQFF	TRBJ2-1	once	TRBD1	TRBV6-5	14
TGTGCCTGGAAACTAGCTGGCACCGGGGAGCTGTTTTTT	CAWKLAGTGELFF	TRBJ2-2	.	.	TRBV30	13
TGCAGCGTTGTTAGTGTAGCGTCCACAGATACGCAGTATTTT	CSVVSVASTDTQYF	TRBJ2-3	.	.	TRBV29-1	14
TGTGCCAGCAGTCCCCACAGGGAAGGCAATGAGCAGTTCTTC	CASSPHREGNEQFF	TRBJ2-1	.	.	TRBV27	14
TGTGCCAGCAGGCCAGCGGGAGGGTCTTACAATGAGCAGTTCTTC	CASRPAGGSYNEQFF	TRBJ2-1	.	TRBD2	TRBV28	15